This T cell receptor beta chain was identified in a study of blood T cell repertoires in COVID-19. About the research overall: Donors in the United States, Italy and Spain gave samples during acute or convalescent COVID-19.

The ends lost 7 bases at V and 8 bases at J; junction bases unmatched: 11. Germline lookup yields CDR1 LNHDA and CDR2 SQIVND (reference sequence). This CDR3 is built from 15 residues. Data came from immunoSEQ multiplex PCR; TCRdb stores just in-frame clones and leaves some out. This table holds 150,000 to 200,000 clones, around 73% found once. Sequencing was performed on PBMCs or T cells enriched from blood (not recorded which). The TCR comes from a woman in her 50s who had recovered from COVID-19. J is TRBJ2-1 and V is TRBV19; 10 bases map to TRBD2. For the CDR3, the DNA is TGTGCCAGTAAGCCCCTAGCGGGAGATCGGTATGAGCAGTTCTTC. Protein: CASKPLAGDRYEQFF.